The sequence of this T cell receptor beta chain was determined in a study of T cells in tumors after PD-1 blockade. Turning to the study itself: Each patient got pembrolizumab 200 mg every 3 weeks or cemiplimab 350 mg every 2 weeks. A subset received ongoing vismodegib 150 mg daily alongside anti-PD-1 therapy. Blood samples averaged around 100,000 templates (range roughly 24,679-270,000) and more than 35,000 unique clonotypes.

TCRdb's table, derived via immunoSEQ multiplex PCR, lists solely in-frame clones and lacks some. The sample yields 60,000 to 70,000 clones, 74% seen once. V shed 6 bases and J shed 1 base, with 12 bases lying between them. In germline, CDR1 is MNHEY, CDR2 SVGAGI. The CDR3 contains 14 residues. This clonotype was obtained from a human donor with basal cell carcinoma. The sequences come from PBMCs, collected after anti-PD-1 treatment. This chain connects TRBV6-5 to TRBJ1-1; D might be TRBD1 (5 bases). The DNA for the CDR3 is TGTGCCAGCAGGGGGCGCGTGGCGAACACTGAAGCTTTCTTT. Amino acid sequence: CASRGRVANTEAFF.